The 11 T cell receptor beta chains listed next were all sequenced from one sample in a study of cytomegalovirus exposure and HLA in healthy donors. The PCR made use of 60 Vbeta and 13 Jbeta primers. Here immunoSEQ multiplex PCR was the method, and the copy in TCRdb shows in-frame clones only, minus some. The sample table sets out tens of thousands of clones. The sample taken for sequencing was PBMCs. The source is a female donor in good health and CMV-seronegative.

The chain employs TRBV7-9 and TRBJ2-3; D may be TRBD2 (5 bases). The CDR3 consists of 14 residues. The germline CDR1 and CDR2 sequences are SEHNR and FQNEAQ (reference sequence). V was pared by 5 bases and J by 0 bases, with 9 bases between. CDR3 region: CASSRSGSTDTQYF. CDR3 DNA: TGTGCCAGCAGCCGATCGGGGAGCACAGATACGCAGTATTTT.

The chain combines TRBV5-8 with TRBJ1-5, with D hard to call. Germline assignment: CDR1 SGHTS and CDR2 YDEGEE. V was trimmed by 2 bases and J by 2 bases, leaving 8 bases between them. CDR3 length: 14 residues. The CDR3 region is CASSFEGGNQPQHF. CDR3 coding DNA: TGTGCCAGCAGCTTTGAGGGTGGCAATCAGCCCCAGCATTTT.

This chain joins TRBV4-2 and TRBJ1-2; a possible D gene is TRBD1 (5 bases). This CDR3 comprises 16 residues. Germline V gene lookup returns CDR1 LGHNA and CDR2 YNFKEQ. The V end was cut by 1 base, the J end by 0 bases, with 12 bases between. The CDR3 loop is CASSQGKAQANYGYTF. For the CDR3, the DNA is TGTGCCAGCAGCCAAGGAAAGGCACAGGCTAACTATGGCTACACCTTC.

The genes are TRBV27 and TRBJ2-7; 7 bases match TRBD1. The germline V gene has CDR1 MNHEY and CDR2 SMNVEV (reference sequence). The CDR3 runs to 18 residues. Trimming at V came to 3 bases and at J to 3 bases, leaving 17 bases not matched to a gene. The CDR3 protein is CASSLAIPIRGRLYEQYF. DNA for the CDR3: TGTGCCAGCAGTTTGGCGATTCCCATCAGGGGGAGACTCTACGAGCAGTACTTC.

The CDR3 sequence: CASSRGTTNTGELFF. CDR3 sequence (DNA): TGTGCCAGCAGCCGCGGGACTACGAACACCGGGGAGCTGTTTTTT. J is TRBJ2-2 and V is TRBV4-2; 7 nucleotides agree with TRBD2. V shed 4 bases and J 0 bases; nucleotides not matched to a gene: 2. The CDR3 is 15 residues long. Per germline, CDR1 LGHNA and CDR2 YNFKEQ.

This chain links TRBV4-3 with TRBJ1-2, with D unclear. CDR1 is LGHNA, CDR2 YSLEER, per germline. Trimming removed 0 bases from V and 4 bases from J, with 12 bases in between. CDR3 length: 15 amino acids. The CDR3 DNA is TGCGCCAGCAGCCAAGAGGGCAGAGCTACCTATGGCTACACCTTC. Translating gives CASSQEGRATYGYTF.

The chain is built from TRBV5-4 and TRBJ2-1; D gene ambiguous. This CDR3 has 11 residues. The V and J ends lost 2 bases and 14 bases respectively, with 11 bases between them. The germline V gene encodes CDR1 SGHNT and CDR2 YYREEE (reference sequence). The CDR3 coding sequence is TGTGCCAGCAGCTTCGGAACAGTCAAGTTCTTC. Amino acids: CASSFGTVKFF. The full variable domain, with the rest looked up from reference TRBV5-4 and TRBJ2-1, is ETGVTQSPTHLIKTRGQQVTLRCSSQSGHNTVSWYQQALGQGPQFIFQYYREEENGRGNFPPRFSGLQFPNYSSELNVNALELDDSALYLCASSFGTVKFFGPGTRLTVL.

This chain joins TRBV5-4 and TRBJ1-5; TRBD1 might be the D (6 bases). Germline CDR1 SGHNT, CDR2 YYREEE (reference sequence). Trimming removed 4 bases at V and 1 base at J, with 12 bases between. This CDR3 spans 15 amino acids. The CDR3 DNA is TGTGCCAGCAGCAAGACAGGTCTCAGCAATCAGCCCCAGCATTTT. Its protein product is CASSKTGLSNQPQHF.

This chain links TRBV7-6 with TRBJ1-1, with 8 bases fitting TRBD1. J lost 4 bases, V lost 10 bases, and 2 bases had no gene match. The CDR3 consists of 11 residues. Germline-derived CDR1 and CDR2 are SGHVS and FNYEAQ. DNA for the CDR3: TGTGCCACTACAGGGGGCACTGAAGCTTTCTTT. It is translated as CATTGGTEAFF.

The genes are TRBV27 and TRBJ1-2; 7 nucleotides align to TRBD1. The germline V gene encodes CDR1 MNHEY and CDR2 SMNVEV (reference sequence). CDR3 length equals 16 residues. J was trimmed by 1 base and V by 3 bases; bases with no gene match: 8. Written as DNA, the CDR3 is TGTGCCAGCAGTTTTCGAGAGACAGGGATTAACTATGGCTACACCTTC. It yields the protein CASSFRETGINYGYTF.

The rearrangement links TRBV28 to TRBJ2-5, with D uncertain. Germline V gene lookup returns CDR1 MDHEN and CDR2 SYDVKM. The CDR3 has 11 residues. Trimming shortened V by 5 bases and J by 2 bases, and 3 bases separated the two germline ends. This CDR3 is CASSLQETQYF. The CDR3 bases are TGTGCCAGCAGTCTACAAGAGACCCAGTACTTC. The whole variable domain, filled in from reference TRBV28 and TRBJ2-5, reads DVKVTQSSRYLVKRTGEKVFLECVQDMDHENMFWYRQDPGLGLRLIYFSYDVKMKEKGDIPEGYSVSREKKERFSLILESASTNQTSMYLCASSLQETQYFGPGTRLLVL.